These 4 T cell receptor beta chains originate from one sample sequenced in a study of T-cell reconstitution after alpha-beta-depleted transplantation in children. TCRbeta library construction was performed incorporating unique molecular identifiers. MiXCR, applied by TCRdb to the PCR reads, yields one record per CDR3 protein. The top ten hold 5% to 6% of the sample, which has 490,000 or so distinct CDR3 sequences, under 15% seen once. Sequenced material: PBMCs from the stem cell graft donor, taken from the stem cell graft. Receptors originate from a human donor who donated a stem cell graft to a child with combined immunodeficiency.

The chain combines TRBV12-3 or TRBV12-4 with TRBJ1-5, with TRBD1 as a possible D gene (5 bases). The CDR3 has 15 amino acids. The V gene lost 8 bases and the J gene lost 2 bases, with 16 bases spanning the gap. The CDR3: CASAFGGRGNQPQHF. The CDR3, as DNA: TGTGCCAGCGCCTTCGGCGGCAGGGGCAATCAGCCCCAGCATTTT.

V usage is TRBV20-1 and J usage is TRBJ2-3, with 8 bases lining up with TRBD2. The ends lost 2 bases at V and 2 bases at J; junction bases unmatched: 15. Germline values: CDR1 DFQATT, CDR2 SNEGSKA (reference sequence). This CDR3 has 18 amino acids. The CDR3 is CSARPVDSGMSSTDTQYF. CDR3 DNA: TGCAGTGCTAGACCTGTTGATAGCGGGATGTCGTCCACAGATACGCAGTATTTT.

This clonotype was seen at least ten times. The J gene is TRBJ2-2, the V gene TRBV25-1, with D hard to call. The length of the CDR3 is 14 residues. The V gene's germline CDR1 is MGHDK and CDR2 SYGVNS. The germline V and J ends were trimmed by 4 bases and 4 bases, with 10 bases remaining between them. The CDR3 DNA follows: TGTGCCAGCAGTGTAGGTGGCCTCACCGGGGAGCTGTTTTTT. Translating it yields CASSVGGLTGELFF.

This clonotype appeared a few times. The chain joins TRBV18 to TRBJ2-5; no clear D. Germline assignment: CDR1 KGHSH and CDR2 LQKENI. This CDR3 contains 13 residues. Between the trimmed V and J ends, which lost 6 bases and 0 bases, there was a span of 8 bases. Written as DNA, the CDR3 is TGTGCCAGCTCCGGGCAGAACCAAGAGACCCAGTACTTC. It specifies CASSGQNQETQYF.